This T cell receptor beta chain was sequenced during a study of cytotoxic CD8 clonotypes in ibrutinib-treated CLL. Overall study: Partial responders about 25, complete 2; around twelve progressed and roughly 15 stayed in remission by median 68 months. Study outcomes and limitations: Clonality grew at ibrutinib response; at progression, it decreased back toward baseline.

Worth noting for this clone: Its antigen is as yet unknown.

Generated by immunoSEQ multiplex PCR, the TCRdb table keeps only in-frame clones and is missing some. The data show 150,000 or so clones, about 80% seen once. V was pared by 2 bases and J by 0 bases, with 15 bases between. The CDR3 sequence is 17 residues long. The chain is built from TRBV23-1 and TRBJ2-3; D is possibly TRBD2 (5 bases). TRBV23-1 is classed as an ORF, of uncertain function. This clonotype was sampled from a human donor with chronic lymphocytic leukemia. The sample was PBMCs, taken after 12 months of ibrutinib treatment. The CDR3 nucleotides read TGCGCCAGCAGTCAAAAATCGTCTAGCAGTAGCACAGATACGCAGTATTTT. This sequence encodes CASSQKSSSSSTDTQYF.